Detailed here is one TCR beta chain. In its sample, this clone was seen once. Its recognized antigen is unknown. Base qualities are missing; no much larger clone stands one base away. Blood samples were collected up to 4 times in the first month after transplant and then at least monthly when available. The CDR3 starts with the cysteine, ends with the phenylalanine, and has 16 residues. Only CDR3 DNA remains: 48 bases, in frame from the first base. For this chain, trimming is 5 bases at the V end and 9 bases at the J end, and the number of junction bases without a gene match is 12. The germline V gene encodes CDR1 MNHEY and CDR2 SMNVEV (reference sequence). Libraries were constructed by the immunoSEQ multiplex PCR assay. High-throughput TCR-beta CDR3 sequencing of genomic DNA from most patients was performed by Adaptive Biotechnologies. In the paper's pipeline: Adaptive's ImmunoSEQ software supplied the TCR sequencing data for 15 to 20 patients, while MiXCR and VDJtools were used to process a few other patients. CDR3 nucleotide sequences shared by donor and recipient were removed because the origin of these sequences could not be assigned. Alloreactive clones required at least 2-fold expansion over unstimulated cells and minimum CFSE-low frequency of 0.002% (template counts) or 0.001% (read counts). Mappable clones were those detected in sequenced pre-transplant spleen, lymph node, or MLR CFSE-low populations of the donor or recipient. Cumulative frequency of alloreactive clones was calculated as a percentage of all sequences weighted by copy number. TCRdb carries this immuneACCESS record with in-frame sequences only. Its versions omit some clonotypes, under half of them owing to an unresolved V gene in the studies checked, with the rest unexplained. The V and J calls and clone size were taken over from that table, and D and trimming were inferred from the DNA. Present in this sample are about 97,000 clones, approximately 90% of which were seen just once. The ten top clones hold around 15% of the sample.

The record originates from a study of graft-versus-host responses after intestinal transplantation (dated by TCRdb to the early 2020s). About the study as a whole: Multivisceral, liver-intestinal, or isolated intestinal transplants were received by the recipients. Every recipient was given anti-thymocyte globulin induction, followed by roughly 3 years of maintenance tacrolimus and steroids. After intestinal transplantation, graft-versus-host and host-versus-graft alloreactive T cell clones were followed in the graft, circulation and bone marrow using bulk TCR-beta CDR3 sequencing. To identify alloreactive clones, pre-transplant mixed lymphocyte reaction products were sequenced and then compared with unstimulated pre-transplant donor and recipient T cells. The cohort enrolled approximately 24 intestinal transplant recipients, one of whom was a retransplant, and 3 patients without pretransplant specimens were excluded. A peak of at least 4% donor T cells among recipient peripheral blood mononuclear cells was the definition used for donor T cell macrochimerism. Rather than being sequenced by the commercial service, samples from three later patients were sequenced in-house on an Illumina MiSeq and processed with MiXCR.

On the study overall, not on this receptor specifically: Early after transplant, peak levels of circulating GvH clones were found to be associated with declines in HvG clones. The relatively low number and heterogeneity of intestinal transplant patients limited the conclusions. GvH clones were found in recipient bone marrow, and some of the GvH clones appeared earlier in ileal mucosa or blood, which is consistent with an intestinal mucosal origin. In the allografts of patients with donor T cell macrochimerism, GvH to HvG T cell clonal ratios were high.

The specimen comprised PBMCs, sampled just under 460 days after intestinal transplant. The TCR was taken from a human patient who received an intestinal transplant, so some T cells may come from the graft donor. The sequence joins TRBV27 to TRBJ1-6; 8 central nucleotides agree with TRBD1. The DNA reads as follows: TGTGCCAGCAGTCCCCGGGTGACAGGGGACGTTTCACCCCTCCACTTT. Its protein is CASSPRVTGDVSPLHF.